This TCR beta chain was retrieved from a study of T cells in tuberculosis. About the study: Within 7 days of starting treatment, or before, PBMC were stored.

CDR1 is SNHLY and CDR2 is FYNNEI in the germline V gene. With 2 bases clipped from V and 4 bases from J, the junction kept 2 bases outside the gene matches. This CDR3 is 14 amino acids long. Assay: immunoSEQ multiplex PCR; the TCRdb copy retains only in-frame clones and omits some. The top ten hold about 4.5% of the sample, which has under 40,000 clones, approximately 93% seen once. Time point described: new active TB diagnosis, blood taken before or within 7 days of starting treatment. The J gene is TRBJ2-7, the V gene TRBV2, with 10 bases that match TRBD2. This material consisted of PBMCs, taken at tuberculosis diagnosis. This TCR was sampled from an adult with tuberculosis. The CDR3 bases are TGTGCCAGCAGTGAAACTAGCGGGGTGTACGAGCAGTACTTC. Its translation is CASSETSGVYEQYF.